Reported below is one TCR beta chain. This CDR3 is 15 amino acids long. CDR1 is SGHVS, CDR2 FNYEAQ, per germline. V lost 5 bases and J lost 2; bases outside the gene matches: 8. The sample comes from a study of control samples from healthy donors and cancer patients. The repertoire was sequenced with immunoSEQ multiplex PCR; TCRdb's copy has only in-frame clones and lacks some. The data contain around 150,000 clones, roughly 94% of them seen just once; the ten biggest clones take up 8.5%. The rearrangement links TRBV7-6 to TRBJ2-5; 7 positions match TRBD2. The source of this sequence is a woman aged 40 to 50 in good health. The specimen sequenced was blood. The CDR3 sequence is CASSPYPSGQETQYF. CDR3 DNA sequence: TGTGCCAGCAGCCCTTACCCTAGCGGACAAGAGACCCAGTACTTC.